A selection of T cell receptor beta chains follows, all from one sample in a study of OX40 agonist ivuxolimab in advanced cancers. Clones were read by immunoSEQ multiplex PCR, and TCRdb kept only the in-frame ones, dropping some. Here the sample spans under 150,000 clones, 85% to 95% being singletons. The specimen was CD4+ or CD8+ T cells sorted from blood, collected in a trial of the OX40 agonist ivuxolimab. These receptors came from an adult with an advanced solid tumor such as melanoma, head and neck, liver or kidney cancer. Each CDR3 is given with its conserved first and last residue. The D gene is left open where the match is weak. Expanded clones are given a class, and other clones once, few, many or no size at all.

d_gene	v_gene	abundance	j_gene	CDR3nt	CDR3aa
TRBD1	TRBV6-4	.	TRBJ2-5	TGTGCCAGCCAATTTCGGGACAGGGAAGAGACCCAGTACTTC	CASQFRDREETQYF
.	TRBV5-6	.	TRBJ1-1	TGTGCCAGCAGTCTTTTCAGGATGGACACTGAAGCTTTCTTT	CASSLFRMDTEAFF
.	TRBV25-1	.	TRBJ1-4	TGTGCCAGCAGTGGTGGCAGGGGTTGGGTAGAAAAACTGTTTTTT	CASSGGRGWVEKLFF
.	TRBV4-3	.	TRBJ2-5	TGCGCCAGCAGCCCAAGAGTGGGGGTCCGGGGTGAGACCCAGTACTTC	CASSPRVGVRGETQYF
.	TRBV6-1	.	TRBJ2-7	TGTGCCAGCAGTGAATTCACCTGGAGGTCCTACGAGCAGTACTTC	CASSEFTWRSYEQYF
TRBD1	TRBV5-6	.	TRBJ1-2	TGTGCCAGCAGCCCCGGTGGGACAGGGACTAACTATGGCTACACCTTC	CASSPGGTGTNYGYTF
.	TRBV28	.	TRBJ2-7	TGTGCCAGCAGTTGGGGTGGGATGGAGCAGTACTTC	CASSWGGMEQYF
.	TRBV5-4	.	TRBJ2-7	TGTGCCAGCAGCTTTGGTCTGGCCTACGAGCAGTACTTC	CASSFGLAYEQYF
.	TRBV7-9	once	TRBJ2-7	TGTGCCAGCAGCTCGGGACTTGCCTACGAGCAGTACTTC	CASSSGLAYEQYF
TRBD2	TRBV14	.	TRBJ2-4	TGTGCCAGCAGCCAGGCGGGGGGATTCGGCATTCAGTACTTC	CASSQAGGFGIQYF